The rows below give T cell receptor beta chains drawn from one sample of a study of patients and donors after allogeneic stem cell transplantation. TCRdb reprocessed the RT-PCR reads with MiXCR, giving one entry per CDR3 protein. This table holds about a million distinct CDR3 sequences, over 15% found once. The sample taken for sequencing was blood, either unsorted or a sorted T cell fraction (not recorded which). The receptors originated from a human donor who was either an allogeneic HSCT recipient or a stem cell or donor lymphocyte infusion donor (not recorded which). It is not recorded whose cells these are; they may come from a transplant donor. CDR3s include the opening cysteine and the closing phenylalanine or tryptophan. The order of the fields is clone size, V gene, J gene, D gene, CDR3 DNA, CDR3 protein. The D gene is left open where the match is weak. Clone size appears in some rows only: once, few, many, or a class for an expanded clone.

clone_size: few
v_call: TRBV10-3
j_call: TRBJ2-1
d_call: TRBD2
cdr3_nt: TGTGCCATCAGTGAGTCCACTAGCGTAGGGAATGAGCAGTTCTTC
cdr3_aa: CAISESTSVGNEQFF

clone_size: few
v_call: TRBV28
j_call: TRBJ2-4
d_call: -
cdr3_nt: TGTGCCAGCAGCCTCCCCATGGGTCTGGATAACATTCAGTACTTC
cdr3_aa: CASSLPMGLDNIQYF

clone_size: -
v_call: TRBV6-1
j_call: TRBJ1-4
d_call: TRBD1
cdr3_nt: TGTGCCAGCGAAATAAGGAGGGGGCGCAATGAAAAACTGTTTTTT
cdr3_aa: CASEIRRGRNEKLFF

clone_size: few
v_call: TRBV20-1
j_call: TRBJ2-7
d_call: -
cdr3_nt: TGCAGTGCTAGTGTCGCTACACACTACGAGCAGTACTTC
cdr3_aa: CSASVATHYEQYF

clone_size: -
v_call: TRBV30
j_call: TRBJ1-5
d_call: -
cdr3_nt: TGTGCCTACGGGCAGCTCAATCAGCCCCAGCATTTT
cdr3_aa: CAYGQLNQPQHF

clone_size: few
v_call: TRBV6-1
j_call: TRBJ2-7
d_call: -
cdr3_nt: TGTGCCAGCAGTACCATAAGGGGGGGGACCTACGAGCAGTACTTC
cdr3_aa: CASSTIRGGTYEQYF

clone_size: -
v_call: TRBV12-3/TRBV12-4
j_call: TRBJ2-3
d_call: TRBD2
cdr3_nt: TGTGCCAGCAGGACACTAGCGGTTCCAGATACGCAGTATTTT
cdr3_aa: CASRTLAVPDTQYF

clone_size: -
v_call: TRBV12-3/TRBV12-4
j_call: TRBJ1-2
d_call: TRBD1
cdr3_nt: TGTGCCAGCAGTTTTAGAGGGGGCACCAATAGTGGCTACACCTTC
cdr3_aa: CASSFRGGTNSGYTF

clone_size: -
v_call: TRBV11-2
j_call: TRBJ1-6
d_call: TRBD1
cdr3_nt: TGTGCCAGCAGCCTGAGCCGGGGGACAGGGAACTCACCCCTCCACTTT
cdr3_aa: CASSLSRGTGNSPLHF

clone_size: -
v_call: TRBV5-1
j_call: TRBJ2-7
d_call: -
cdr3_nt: TGCGCCAGCCGCAGGAACAGGGACCTATACGAGCAGTACTTC
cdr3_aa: CASRRNRDLYEQYF

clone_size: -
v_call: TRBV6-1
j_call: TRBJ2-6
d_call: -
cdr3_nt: TGTGCCAGCAGTGATGTGACTGCTGGGGCCAACGTCCTGACTTTC
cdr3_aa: CASSDVTAGANVLTF

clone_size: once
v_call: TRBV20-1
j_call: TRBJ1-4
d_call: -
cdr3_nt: TGCAGTGCTAGAGATCCCGGGGAGGGGTTCAGTGAAAAACTGTTTTTT
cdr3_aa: CSARDPGEGFSEKLFF

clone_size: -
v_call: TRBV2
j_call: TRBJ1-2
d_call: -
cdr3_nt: TGTGCCAGCAGTGGCGAGGGTGCGGGGCAAGGCTACACCTTC
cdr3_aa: CASSGEGAGQGYTF

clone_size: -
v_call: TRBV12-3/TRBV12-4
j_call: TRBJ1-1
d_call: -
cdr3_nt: TGTGCCAGCAGTTTAGTGAACAGCAACACTGAAGCTTTCTTT
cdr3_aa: CASSLVNSNTEAFF

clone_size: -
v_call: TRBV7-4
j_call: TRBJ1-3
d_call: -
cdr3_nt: TGTGCCAGCAGTCGGGAAATGAGCTCTGGAAACACCATATATTTT
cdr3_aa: CASSREMSSGNTIYF

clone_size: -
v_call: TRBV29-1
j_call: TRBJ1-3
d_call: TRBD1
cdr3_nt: TGCAGCGTGAACGGACAGGCGAACTCTGGAAACACCATATATTTT
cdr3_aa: CSVNGQANSGNTIYF

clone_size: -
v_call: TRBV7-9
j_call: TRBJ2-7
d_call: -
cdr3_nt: TGTGCCAGCAGCTTAGGACCCTTAGGTAGTAACGAGCAGTACTTC
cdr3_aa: CASSLGPLGSNEQYF

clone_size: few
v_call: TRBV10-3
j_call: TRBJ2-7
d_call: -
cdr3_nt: TGTGCCATCAGTGAAGGAAAATTCTACGAGCAGTACTTC
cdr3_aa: CAISEGKFYEQYF

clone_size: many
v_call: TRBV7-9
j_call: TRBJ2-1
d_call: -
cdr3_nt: TGTGCCAGCAGCTTAGGAGGAGGTGAGCAGTTCTTC
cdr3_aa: CASSLGGGEQFF

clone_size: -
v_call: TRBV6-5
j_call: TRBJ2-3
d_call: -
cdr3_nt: TGTGCCAGCAGTTACCGTAAGGGGCGTCTAGATACGCAGTATTTT
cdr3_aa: CASSYRKGRLDTQYF

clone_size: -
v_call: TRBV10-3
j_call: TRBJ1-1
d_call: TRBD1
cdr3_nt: TGTGCCATCAGTGAGAGCGGGACAGCTGAAGCTTTCTTT
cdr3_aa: CAISESGTAEAFF

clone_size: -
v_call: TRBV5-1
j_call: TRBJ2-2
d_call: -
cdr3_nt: TGCGCCAGCAGCTCCCGGGACATGCCGCCCGGGGAGCTGTTTTTT
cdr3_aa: CASSSRDMPPGELFF